The clone carrying this T cell receptor (beta chain) came up many times. The entry originates in a study of T-cell reconstitution after alpha-beta-depleted transplantation in children. Germline CDR1 and CDR2: KGHSH and LQKENI. The CDR3 length is 14 residues. Trimming shortened V by 2 bases and J by 6 bases, and 14 bases separated the two germline ends. Unique molecular identifiers were built into the TCRbeta library. TCRdb re-analysed the PCR reads in MiXCR, keeping a single row per CDR3 protein. The sample has approximately 390,000 distinct CDR3 sequences; approximately 11% are singletons. The material sequenced was PBMCs from the stem cell graft donor, taken from the stem cell graft. The receptor was derived from a human donor who donated a stem cell graft to a child with acute myeloid leukemia. The chain links TRBV18 to TRBJ2-7, with TRBD1 as a possible D gene (5 bases). The DNA for the CDR3 is TGTGCCAGCTCACCATCACAGGTCGCCGGCGAGCAGTACTTC. It specifies CASSPSQVAGEQYF.